This T cell receptor (beta chain) was captured by sequencing in a study of blood T cell repertoires in COVID-19. Study in general: COVID-19 samples from acute and convalescent phases originated in the United States, Italy and Spain. T cells, B-cell-depleted T cells, or PBMCs supplied cDNA or gDNA.

Generated by immunoSEQ multiplex PCR, the TCRdb table keeps only in-frame clones and is missing some. Altogether roughly 300,000 clones are present, 87% being singletons, with the ten largest covering roughly 0.94%. Participant-reported clinical history was the basis for cohort assignment. V was pared by 5 bases and J by 4 bases, with 15 bases between. Germline-derived CDR1 and CDR2 are MNHEY and SVGEGT. CDR3 length: 15 amino acids. V usage is TRBV6-2 or TRBV6-3 and J usage is TRBJ2-1; tentative D call: TRBD1 (5 bases). The sample consisted of PBMCs or T cells enriched from blood (not recorded which). The sequence came from a woman aged 30 to 39 who had recovered from COVID-19. The CDR3 reads CASSPPGLLYNEQFF. CDR3 in DNA: TGTGCCAGCAGTCCCCCAGGGTTGTTATACAATGAGCAGTTCTTC.